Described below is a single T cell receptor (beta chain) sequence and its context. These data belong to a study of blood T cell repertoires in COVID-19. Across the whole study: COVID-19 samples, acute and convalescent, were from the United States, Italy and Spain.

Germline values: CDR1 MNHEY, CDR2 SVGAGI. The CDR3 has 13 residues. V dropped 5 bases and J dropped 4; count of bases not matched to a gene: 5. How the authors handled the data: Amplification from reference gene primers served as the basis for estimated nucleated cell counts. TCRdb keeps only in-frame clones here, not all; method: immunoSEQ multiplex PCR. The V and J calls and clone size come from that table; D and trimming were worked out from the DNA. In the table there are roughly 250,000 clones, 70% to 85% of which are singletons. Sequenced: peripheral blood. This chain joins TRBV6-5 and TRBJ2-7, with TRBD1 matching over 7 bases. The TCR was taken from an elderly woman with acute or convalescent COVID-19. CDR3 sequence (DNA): TGTGCCAGCAGTCAGAACAGGGGATACGAGCAGTACTTC. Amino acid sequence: CASSQNRGYEQYF.